This TCR beta chain is from a study of blood T cell repertoires in COVID-19. Study in general: From the United States, Italy and Spain came samples of acute and convalescent COVID-19. T cells, B-cell-depleted T cells, or PBMCs provided the cDNA or gDNA that served as material.

Seattle's enrolled individuals joined amid active infection and were then monitored longitudinally. Methods used by the authors: Estimation of nucleated cell counts relied on the amplification of reference gene primers. TCRdb keeps only in-frame clones here, not all; method: immunoSEQ multiplex PCR. V and J calls and clone size follow that table, whereas D and trimming were derived from the DNA. The data contain fewer than 200,000 clones, 83% of them singletons. The germline gives CDR1 LGHNA, CDR2 YSLEER. This CDR3 region has 16 residues. Trimming removed 1 base at V and 1 base at J, with 13 bases between.

The sequencing sample was made of peripheral blood. The sequence was collected from a woman aged 65 to 85 with COVID-19, enrolled during active disease. The chain employs TRBV4-3 and TRBJ1-2; D gene unclear. DNA of the CDR3: TGCGCCAGCAGCCAAGTATTGCGGGATTTTAACTATGGCTACACCTTC. It encodes CASSQVLRDFNYGYTF.